The T cell receptor beta chain under discussion was sequenced for a study of shared clonotypes between healthy human individuals. Germline assignment: CDR1 MDHEN and CDR2 SYDVKM. The CDR3 has 11 residues. V lost 5 bases and J 4 bases, leaving 5 bases between the germline ends. TCRdb's table, derived via immunoSEQ multiplex PCR, lists solely in-frame clones and lacks some. The table includes around 2.5 million clones, 80% to 95% detected once. This clone was observed a handful of times. In the same sample, other DNA sequences code for this CDR3. The sequence came from a man aged 18 to 30 in good health. Some clones in this sample may be carry-over from other donors' samples. The source material was naive CD4+ T cells from PBMCs. The subset: CD45RA+ positively selected. The chain employs TRBV28 and TRBJ1-2; D may be TRBD1 (5 bases). CDR3 DNA sequence: TGTGCCAGCAGTGGGACCTATGGCTACACCTTC. Translating gives CASSGTYGYTF.